Presented here are 2 T cell receptor beta chains from one specimen sequenced in a study of CD8 T cells in Susac syndrome. RNA amounts of 0.5 to 1 ug underwent reverse transcription with random hexamers. MiXCR, run by TCRdb on the immunoSEQ multiplex PCR reads, gives a single entry per CDR3 protein. Of under 200,000 distinct CDR3 sequences listed, 85% to 95% are singletons. Sequenced material: CD8+ T cells from PBMCs. All receptors derive from a human donor with multiple sclerosis.

V gene TRBV7-9 combines with J gene TRBJ2-5, with TRBD2 matching 11 bases. The junction had 15 bases not matched to a gene; V was cut back by 7 bases and J by 5 bases. Germline V gene data show CDR1 as SEHNR and CDR2 as FQNEAQ (reference sequence). CDR3 size: 17 residues. As DNA, the CDR3 is TGTGCCAGCACCCTACCCGTAGCGGGACTAGCGGTTGAGACCCAGTACTTC. It encodes CASTLPVAGLAVETQYF.

The chain uses TRBV30 and TRBJ2-7; D gene unclear. This CDR3 contains 11 residues. CDR1 is GTSNPN, CDR2 SVGIG, per germline (reference sequence). With 6 bases removed from V and 4 bases from J, the gap between germline ends came to 10 bases. This CDR3 is CACSSTYEQYF. CDR3 bases: TGTGCCTGTAGCTCTACATACGAGCAGTACTTC.